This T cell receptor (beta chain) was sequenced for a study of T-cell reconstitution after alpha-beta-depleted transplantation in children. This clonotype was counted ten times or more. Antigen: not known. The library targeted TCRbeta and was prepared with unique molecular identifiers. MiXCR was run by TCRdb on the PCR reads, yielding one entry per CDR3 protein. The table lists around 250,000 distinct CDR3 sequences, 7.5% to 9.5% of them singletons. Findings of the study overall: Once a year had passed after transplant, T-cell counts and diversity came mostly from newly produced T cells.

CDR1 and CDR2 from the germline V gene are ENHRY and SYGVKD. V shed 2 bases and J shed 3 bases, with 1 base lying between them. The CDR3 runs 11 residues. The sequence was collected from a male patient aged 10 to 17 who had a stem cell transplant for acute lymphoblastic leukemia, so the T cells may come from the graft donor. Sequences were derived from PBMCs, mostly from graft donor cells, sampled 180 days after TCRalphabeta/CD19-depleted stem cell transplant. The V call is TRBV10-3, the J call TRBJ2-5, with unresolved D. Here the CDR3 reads CAISEKETQYF. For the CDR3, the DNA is TGTGCCATCAGTGAGAAAGAGACCCAGTACTTC.